This note documents a single T cell receptor beta chain sequence. The data stem from a study of metastatic and nonmetastatic thyroid tumors. Study-wide background: Across peripheral blood and tumor or nodule tissue samples taken from malignant and benign thyroid patients, the repertoires were compared with one another.

Patients had received no treatment of any kind before thyroid surgery. CDR3 length: 13 amino acids. Trimming stripped 4 bases from V and 3 bases from J, with 9 bases between. The V gene's germline CDR1 is SGHRS and CDR2 YFSETQ. Using MiXCR, TCRdb reanalyzed the PCR reads. The sample lists 14,000 or so clones; 23% were seen once. Sequenced material: blood. The TCR sequence derives from a female donor with papillary thyroid cancer or a benign thyroid nodule (not recorded which). Some clones in this sample may be carry-over from other donors' samples. This chain links TRBV5-1 with TRBJ2-3; D perhaps matches TRBD1 (5 bases). CDR3 DNA sequence: TGCGCCAGCAGCCGTACAGGAACAGATACGCAGTATTTT. Translating gives CASSRTGTDTQYF.